The sequence of this T cell receptor (beta chain) was determined in a study of T cell changes during pregnancy in multiple sclerosis (dated by TCRdb to between 2018 and 2021). Concerning the study at large: Changes in the T cell repertoire over the course of pregnancy were examined in this study in women with multiple sclerosis.

The library was prepared using the immunoSEQ multiplex PCR assay. TCRdb took this table from immuneACCESS and kept in-frame rearrangements with V and J called. Such tables lack part of the clones; where checked against another copy, unresolved V genes explain under half of the gap, and the rest is unexplained. Across this sample there are tens of thousands of clones, with 80% to 95% seen only once. The ten largest clones capture more than 0.5% of the sample. A note on this clone: The antigen it binds to is not known. Base quality data are lacking; no much larger clone is found one base away.

For CDR1 and CDR2, the germline V gene (reference sequence) lists LNHNV and YYDKDF. V is shortened by 4 bases, J by 6 bases, and the region joining them spans 13 bases. The CDR3 goes from the cysteine to the phenylalanine over 14 residues. Of all the DNA, just the CDR3 is kept, 42 bases in frame from base 1. The TCR originated in a female donor in good health, enrolled as a control in a pregnancy study. The chain is assembled from TRBV15 and TRBJ1-5, and perhaps TRBD1 as D gene, on 6 matching bases. The material sequenced was CD4+ T cells from peripheral blood mononuclear cells, taken after pregnancy. The CDR3 region has the sequence CATSNRQVGQPQHF. At the DNA level, the sequence is TGTGCCACCAGCAACAGACAGGTCGGTCAGCCCCAGCATTTT.